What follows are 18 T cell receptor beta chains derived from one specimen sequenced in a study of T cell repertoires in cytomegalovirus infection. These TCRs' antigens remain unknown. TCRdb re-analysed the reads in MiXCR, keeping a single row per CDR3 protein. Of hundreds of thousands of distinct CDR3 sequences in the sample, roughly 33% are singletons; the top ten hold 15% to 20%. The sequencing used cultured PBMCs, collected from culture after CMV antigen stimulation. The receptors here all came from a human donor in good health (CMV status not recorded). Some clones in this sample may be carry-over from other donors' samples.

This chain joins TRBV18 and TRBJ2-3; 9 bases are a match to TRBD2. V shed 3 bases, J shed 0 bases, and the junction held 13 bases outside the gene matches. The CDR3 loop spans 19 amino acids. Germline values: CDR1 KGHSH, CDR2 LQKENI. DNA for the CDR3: TGTGCCAGCTCACCTTTAGCGGGAGAAGTAACGTTGAGCACAGATACGCAGTATTTT. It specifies CASSPLAGEVTLSTDTQYF.

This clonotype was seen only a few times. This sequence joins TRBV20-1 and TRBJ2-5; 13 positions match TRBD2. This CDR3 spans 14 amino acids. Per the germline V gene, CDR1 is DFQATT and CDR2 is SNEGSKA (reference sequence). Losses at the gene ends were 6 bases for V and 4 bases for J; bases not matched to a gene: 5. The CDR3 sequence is CSAGTSGNLETQYF. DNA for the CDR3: TGCAGTGCCGGGACTAGCGGGAACTTAGAGACCCAGTACTTC.

The DNA for the CDR3 is TGTGCCAGCAGCCTGGGGACGGCGGGAGAGACCCAGTACTTC. Encoded protein: CASSLGTAGETQYF. The rearrangement links TRBV7-9 to TRBJ2-5; the D gene could be TRBD1 or TRBD2 (5 bases each). Germline V gives CDR1 SEHNR, CDR2 FQNEAQ (reference sequence). V lost 5 bases and J 4 bases, leaving 14 bases between the germline ends. The CDR3 sequence is 14 residues long. The complete variable domain, with remaining parts taken from reference TRBV7-9 and TRBJ2-5, reads DTGVSQNPRHKITKRGQNVTFRCDPISEHNRLYWYRQTLGQGPEFLTYFQNEAQLEKSRLLSDRFSAERPKGSFSTLEIQRTEQGDSAMYLCASSLGTAGETQYFGPGTRLLVL.

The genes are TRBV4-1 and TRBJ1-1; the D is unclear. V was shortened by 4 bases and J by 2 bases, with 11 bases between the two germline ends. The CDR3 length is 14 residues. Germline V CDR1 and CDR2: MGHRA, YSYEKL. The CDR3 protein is CASSLNQENTEAFF. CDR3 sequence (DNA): TGCGCCAGCAGCCTAAACCAGGAAAACACTGAAGCTTTCTTT.

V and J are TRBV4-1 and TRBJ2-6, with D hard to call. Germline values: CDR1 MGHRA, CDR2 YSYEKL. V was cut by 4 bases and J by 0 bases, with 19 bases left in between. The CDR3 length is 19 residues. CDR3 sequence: CASSRPRVIPSSGANVLTF. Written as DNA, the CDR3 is TGCGCCAGCAGCCGACCTAGGGTAATCCCTTCCTCTGGGGCCAACGTCCTGACTTTC.

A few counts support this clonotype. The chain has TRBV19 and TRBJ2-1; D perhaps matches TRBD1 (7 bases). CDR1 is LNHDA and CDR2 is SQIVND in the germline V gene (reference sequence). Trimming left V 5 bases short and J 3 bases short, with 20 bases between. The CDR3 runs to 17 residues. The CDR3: CASSRGRGASDYNEQFF. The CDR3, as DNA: TGTGCCAGTAGTCGGGGCAGGGGGGCATCTGACTACAATGAGCAGTTCTTC.

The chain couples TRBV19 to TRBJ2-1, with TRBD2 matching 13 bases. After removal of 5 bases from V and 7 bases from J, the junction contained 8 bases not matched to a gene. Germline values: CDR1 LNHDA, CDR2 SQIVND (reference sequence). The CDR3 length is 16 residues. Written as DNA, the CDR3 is TGTGCCAGTAGTCCCCGGACTAGCGGGAGTACAAATGAGCAGTTCTTC. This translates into CASSPRTSGSTNEQFF.

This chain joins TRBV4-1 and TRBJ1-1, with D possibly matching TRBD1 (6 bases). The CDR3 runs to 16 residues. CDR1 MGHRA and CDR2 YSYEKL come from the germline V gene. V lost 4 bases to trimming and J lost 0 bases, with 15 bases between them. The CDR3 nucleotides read TGCGCCAGCAGCCCGCCATTGGGACAAGTGAACACTGAAGCTTTCTTT. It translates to CASSPPLGQVNTEAFF.

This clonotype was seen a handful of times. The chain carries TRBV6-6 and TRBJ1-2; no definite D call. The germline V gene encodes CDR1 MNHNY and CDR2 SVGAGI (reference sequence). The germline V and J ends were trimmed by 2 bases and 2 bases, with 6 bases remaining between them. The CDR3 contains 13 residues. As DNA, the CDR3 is TGTGCCAGCAGTTACGAGGGAAACTATGGCTACACCTTC. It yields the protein CASSYEGNYGYTF.

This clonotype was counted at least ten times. CDR3 region: CASTGTGVTGNTIYF. CDR3 in DNA: TGTGCCAGCACCGGTACGGGGGTTACCGGAAACACCATATATTTT. This chain connects TRBV7-9 to TRBJ1-3; D is possibly TRBD1 (5 bases). Germline-derived CDR1 and CDR2 are SEHNR and FQNEAQ (reference sequence). Trimming left V 7 bases short and J 4 bases short, with 17 bases between. CDR3 length: 15 residues.

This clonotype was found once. The CDR3 bases are TGTGCCAGCAGTAGCGACAGGGTTACAGCCTACGAGCAGTACTTC. Translating gives CASSSDRVTAYEQYF. This rearrangement joins TRBV2 to TRBJ2-7; 7 bases line up with TRBD1. The V segment lost 5 bases and the J segment 2 bases; nucleotides outside the gene matches: 9. The CDR3 covers 15 residues. Germline CDR1 and CDR2: SNHLY and FYNNEI.

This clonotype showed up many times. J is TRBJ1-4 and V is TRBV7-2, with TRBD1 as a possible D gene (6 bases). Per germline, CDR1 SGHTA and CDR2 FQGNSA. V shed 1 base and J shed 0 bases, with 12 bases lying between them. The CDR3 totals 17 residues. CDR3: CASSLGGGIATNEKLFF. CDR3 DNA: TGTGCCAGCAGCTTAGGCGGGGGCATTGCAACTAATGAAAAACTGTTTTTT.

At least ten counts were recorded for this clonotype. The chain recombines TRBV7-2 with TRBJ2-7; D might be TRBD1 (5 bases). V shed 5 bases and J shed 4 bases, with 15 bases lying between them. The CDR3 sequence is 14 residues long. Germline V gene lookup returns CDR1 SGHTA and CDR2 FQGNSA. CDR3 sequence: CASSGRVFGYEQYF. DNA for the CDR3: TGTGCCAGCAGCGGCAGGGTGTTCGGGTACGAGCAGTACTTC.

This CDR3 reads CASNSGTENTEAFF. The CDR3 DNA follows: TGTGCCAGCAATTCCGGGACAGAGAACACTGAAGCTTTCTTT. The chain couples TRBV28 to TRBJ1-1; TRBD1 aligns across 7 bases. The trim removed 7 bases at V and 1 base at J, leaving 6 bases unmatched. The germline CDR1 and CDR2 sequences are MDHEN and SYDVKM. This CDR3 region has 14 residues.

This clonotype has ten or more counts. This CDR3 reads CASSSPWGQETQYF. CDR3 in DNA: TGTGCCAGCAGCTCCCCTTGGGGCCAAGAGACCCAGTACTTC. The V gene is TRBV7-2, the J gene TRBJ2-5; the D is unclear. Germline CDR1 reads SGHTA; CDR2 reads FQGNSA. V was trimmed by 4 bases and J by 1 base, leaving 10 bases between them. The CDR3 length is 14 residues.

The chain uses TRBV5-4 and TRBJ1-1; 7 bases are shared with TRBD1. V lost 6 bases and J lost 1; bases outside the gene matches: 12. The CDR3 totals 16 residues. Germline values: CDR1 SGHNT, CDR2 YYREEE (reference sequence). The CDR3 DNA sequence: TGTGCCAGCAACAACGAGGCCCGGACAGGGAACACTGAAGCTTTCTTT. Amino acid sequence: CASNNEARTGNTEAFF. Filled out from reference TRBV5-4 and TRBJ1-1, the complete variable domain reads ETGVTQSPTHLIKTRGQQVTLRCSSQSGHNTVSWYQQALGQGPQFIFQYYREEENGRGNFPPRFSGLQFPNYSSELNVNALELDDSALYLCASNNEARTGNTEAFFGQGTRLTVV.

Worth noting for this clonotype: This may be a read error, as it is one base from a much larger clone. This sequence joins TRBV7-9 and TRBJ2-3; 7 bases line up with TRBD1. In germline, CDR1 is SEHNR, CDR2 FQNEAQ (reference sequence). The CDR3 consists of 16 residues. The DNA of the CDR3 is TGTGCCAGCAGCTTAAGGGACAGCGGAAACACAGATACGCCGTATTTT. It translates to CASSLRDSGNTDTPYF.

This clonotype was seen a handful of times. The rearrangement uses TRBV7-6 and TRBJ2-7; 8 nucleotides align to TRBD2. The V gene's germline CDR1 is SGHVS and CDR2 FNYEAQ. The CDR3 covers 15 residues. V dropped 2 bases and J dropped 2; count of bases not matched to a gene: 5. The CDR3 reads CASSLNRGGPYEQYF. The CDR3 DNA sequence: TGTGCCAGCAGCTTAAATCGGGGGGGCCCCTACGAGCAGTACTTC. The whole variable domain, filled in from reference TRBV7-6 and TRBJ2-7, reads GAGVSQSPRYKVTKRGQDVALRCDPISGHVSLYWYRQALGQGPEFLTYFNYEAQQDKSGLPNDRFSAERPEGSISTLTIQRTEQRDSAMYRCASSLNRGGPYEQYFGPGTRLTVT.